The 26 T cell receptor beta chains presented below share a single source sample, sequenced in a study of identical twins. TCRdb redid the calling of the 5' RACE reads with MiXCR, one entry per CDR3 protein. The sample comprises 270,000 or so distinct CDR3 sequences, approximately 8.3% of which are singletons, and 2.5% to 3.5% rests with the top ten. These data also formed part of another study, on yellow fever vaccine responses in identical twins.

Sequencing used CD8+ T cells sorted from blood. The receptors come from a woman aged 18 to 35 in good health.

The chain has TRBV7-9 and TRBJ2-3; the D gene is possibly TRBD2 (5 bases). Trimming removed 3 bases from V and 3 bases from J, with 16 bases in between. Germline-derived CDR1 and CDR2 are SEHNR and FQNEAQ (reference sequence). CDR3 size: 16 residues. The DNA for the CDR3 is TGTGCCAGCAGCTTGGACTTTCGAGGTGGTACAGATACGCAGTATTTT. Protein sequence: CASSLDFRGGTDTQYF.

This clonotype was picked up a small number of times. This rearrangement joins TRBV4-3 to TRBJ2-7, with 11 nucleotides matching TRBD2. J lost 6 bases, V lost 0 bases, and 10 bases had no gene match. The CDR3 is 17 residues long. Germline-derived CDR1 and CDR2 are LGHNA and YSLEER. The CDR3 reads CASSQDLSGLAGGEQYF. The CDR3 DNA reads TGCGCCAGCAGCCAAGACCTTTCAGGGCTAGCGGGAGGCGAGCAGTACTTC.

This chain links TRBV2 with TRBJ2-5; 8 positions agree with TRBD1. The CDR3 totals 18 residues. CDR1 and CDR2 (germline): SNHLY, FYNNEI. After removal of 2 bases from V and 2 bases from J, the junction contained 13 bases not matched to a gene. This chain's CDR3 is CASSEWGLQGALQETQYF. CDR3 coding DNA: TGTGCCAGCAGTGAATGGGGATTGCAGGGGGCCCTACAAGAGACCCAGTACTTC.

There are many counts of this clonotype. The chain recombines TRBV7-6 with TRBJ2-3; 8 bases line up with TRBD1. In germline, CDR1 is SGHVS, CDR2 FNYEAQ. Unmatched junction bases numbered 10, after V lost 5 bases and J lost 3 bases. The CDR3 totals 16 residues. The CDR3 here is CASSPETGVRTDTQYF. In nucleotides, the CDR3 is TGTGCCAGCAGCCCCGAGACAGGGGTAAGGACAGATACGCAGTATTTT.

This clonotype was seen ten or more times. The chain uses TRBV29-1 and TRBJ2-1; 8 bases are shared with TRBD2. J was trimmed by 10 bases and V by 8 bases; bases with no gene match: 10. This CDR3 is 12 amino acids long. Germline V CDR1 and CDR2: SQVTM, ANQGSEA. This chain's CDR3 is CSPSLAGREQFF. In DNA form, the CDR3 reads TGCAGCCCTAGCTTAGCGGGACGCGAGCAGTTCTTC.

This clonotype is a singleton in its sample. This chain links TRBV6-2 or TRBV6-3 with TRBJ2-1; TRBD1 matches at 8 bases. The germline gives CDR1 MNHEY, CDR2 SVGEGT. The V gene end was trimmed by 4 bases and the J gene end by 8 bases; junction bases not matched to a gene: 10. The CDR3 has 15 amino acids. CDR3 protein: CASSSGQDRADEQFF. In nucleotides, the CDR3 is TGTGCCAGCAGTTCCGGACAGGACAGGGCCGATGAGCAGTTCTTC.

The chain employs TRBV4-3 and TRBJ2-7; 9 bases are a match to TRBD2. From germline, CDR1 is LGHNA and CDR2 YSLEER. The CDR3 runs to 15 residues. With V trimmed by 0 bases and J by 4 bases, 4 bases remained unmatched. The CDR3 nucleotides are TGCGCCAGCAGCCAAGAGCGGGAGGGCCTTTACGAGCAGTACTTC. It is translated as CASSQEREGLYEQYF.

This clonotype was found a few times. V gene TRBV6-1 combines with J gene TRBJ1-5; TRBD1 aligns across 7 bases. This CDR3 region has 14 residues. Germline trimming cut 6 bases from V and 2 bases from J; bases unmatched to any gene: 4. Germline CDR1 and CDR2: MNHNS and SASEGT. The CDR3 DNA is TGTGCCAGCAGGCCTAGGGGGCGCAATCAGCCCCAGCATTTT. Protein sequence: CASRPRGRNQPQHF.

This clonotype was seen a handful of times. The rearrangement links TRBV20-1 to TRBJ2-2; 10 bases agree with TRBD2. Trimming took 0 bases from V and 6 from J; bases not matched to a gene: 4. Per the germline V gene, CDR1 is DFQATT and CDR2 is SNEGSKA (reference sequence). The CDR3 covers 15 residues. Here the CDR3 reads CSARDLAGDPGELFF. The CDR3 DNA reads as TGCAGTGCTAGAGATCTAGCGGGAGATCCCGGGGAGCTGTTTTTT.

Ten or more counts support this clonotype. CDR3 amino acids: CASSLGTDEQYF. CDR3 DNA sequence: TGTGCCAGCAGCTTAGGGACGGACGAGCAGTACTTC. V is TRBV7-9 and J is TRBJ2-7, with D uncertain. CDR3 length equals 12 residues. The V end was cut by 1 base, the J end by 5 bases, with 6 bases between. Germline CDR1 is SEHNR and CDR2 is FQNEAQ (reference sequence). The full variable domain, with the rest looked up from reference TRBV7-9 and TRBJ2-7, is DTGVSQNPRHKITKRGQNVTFRCDPISEHNRLYWYRQTLGQGPEFLTYFQNEAQLEKSRLLSDRFSAERPKGSFSTLEIQRTEQGDSAMYLCASSLGTDEQYFGPGTRLTVT.

This clonotype came up a few times. The V call is TRBV6-2 or TRBV6-3, the J call TRBJ2-7; D gene ambiguous. Deletions cut 3 bases from V and 5 bases from J, with 11 bases between. Germline V lookup: CDR1 MNHEY, CDR2 SVGEGT. CDR3 size: 13 residues. The CDR3 DNA is TGTGCCAGCAGTTATGTACCGAGGCACGAGCAGTACTTC. Its protein is CASSYVPRHEQYF.

This clonotype was counted ten times or more. V is TRBV29-1 and J is TRBJ2-1, with a tentative D call TRBD1 (5 bases). Germline values: CDR1 SQVTM, CDR2 ANQGSEA. The V end was cut by 6 bases, the J end by 1 base, with 13 bases between. This CDR3 contains 14 residues. CDR3 amino acids: CSVRQLTSYNEQFF. CDR3 DNA sequence: TGCAGCGTCCGACAGCTAACGTCCTACAATGAGCAGTTCTTC.

The sample holds a few counts of this clonotype. The V call is TRBV4-3, the J call TRBJ1-1; D gene ambiguous. The CDR3 is 15 residues long. Trimming pared 0 bases from V and 1 base from J, leaving 9 bases between. Germline V gene data show CDR1 as LGHNA and CDR2 as YSLEER. Here the CDR3 DNA reads TGCGCCAGCAGCCAAGATACGGTCACGAACACTGAAGCTTTCTTT. Translated: CASSQDTVTNTEAFF.

This clonotype was picked up a small number of times. The rearrangement links TRBV4-2 to TRBJ2-2; TRBD2 agrees at 7 bases. The CDR3 has 17 amino acids. CDR1 and CDR2 from the germline V gene are LGHNA and YNFKEQ. The J segment lost 1 base and the V segment lost 1 base, leaving 6 bases of the junction unmatched. This chain's CDR3 is CASSQAQKRENTGELFF. In nucleotides, the CDR3 is TGTGCCAGCAGCCAAGCTCAGAAGCGGGAGAACACCGGGGAGCTGTTTTTT.

The chain employs TRBV18 and TRBJ1-2, with no clear D. Trimming removed 10 bases at V and 0 bases at J, with 15 bases between. Germline V gene lookup returns CDR1 KGHSH and CDR2 LQKENI. This CDR3 is 14 amino acids long. CDR3 loop: CATKQSLTNYGYTF. The CDR3 DNA is TGTGCCACGAAACAGAGTCTAACTAACTATGGCTACACCTTC.

The rearrangement links TRBV24-1 to TRBJ2-1; 9 bases line up with TRBD2. V dropped 4 bases and J dropped 1; count of bases not matched to a gene: 13. The CDR3 has 19 amino acids. CDR1 is KGHDR and CDR2 is SFDVKD in the germline V gene. The DNA for the CDR3 is TGTGCCACCAGTGACCCCCCGGGGCGGGGGGGCCAGTCCTACAATGAGCAGTTCTTC. Translated, it gives CATSDPPGRGGQSYNEQFF.

This chain uses TRBV28 with TRBJ2-5; 7 bases match TRBD1. This CDR3 has 14 amino acids. The V segment lost 7 bases and the J segment 4 bases; nucleotides outside the gene matches: 9. CDR1 is MDHEN and CDR2 is SYDVKM in the germline V gene. CDR3 loop: CASKGTAYVETQYF. CDR3 bases: TGTGCCAGCAAGGGGACAGCTTACGTAGAGACCCAGTACTTC.

This clonotype was seen many times. This rearrangement joins TRBV6-2 or TRBV6-3 to TRBJ2-7; 12 bases fit TRBD1. Looked up from germline, CDR1 is MNHEY and CDR2 is SVGEGT. The ends lost 8 bases at V and 4 bases at J; junction bases unmatched: 3. The CDR3 is made up of 13 amino acids. The CDR3 sequence is CASLGQGAYEQYF. The CDR3 DNA reads TGTGCCAGCTTGGGACAGGGGGCTTACGAGCAGTACTTC.

The sample holds a few counts of this clonotype. The chain carries TRBV7-3 and TRBJ2-3, with 11 nucleotides matching TRBD2. The germline gives CDR1 SGHTA, CDR2 FQGTGA. The CDR3 consists of 15 residues. The trim removed 4 bases at V and 2 bases at J, leaving 2 bases unmatched. CDR3 loop: CASSSGLAATDTQYF. In DNA form, the CDR3 reads TGTGCCAGCAGCTCGGGACTAGCGGCCACAGATACGCAGTATTTT. Supplemented by reference TRBV7-3 and TRBJ2-3, the full variable domain reads GAGVSQTPSNKVTEKGKYVELRCDPISGHTALYWYRQSLGQGPEFLIYFQGTGAADDSGLPNDRFFAVRPEGSVSTLKIQRTERGDSAVYLCASSSGLAATDTQYFGPGTRLTVL.

This clonotype was found a few times. The CDR3 is CATSHSSYNEQFF. DNA of the CDR3: TGTGCCACCAGTCACAGCTCCTACAATGAGCAGTTCTTC. The chain combines TRBV15 with TRBJ2-1, with no clear D. The ends were cut back, 6 bases at V and 0 bases at J, with 6 bases in the middle. Germline values: CDR1 LNHNV, CDR2 YYDKDF (reference sequence). This CDR3 has 13 amino acids.

This clonotype was detected only a few times. This chain links TRBV20-1 with TRBJ2-1; 7 nucleotides agree with TRBD1. Germline V CDR1 and CDR2: DFQATT, SNEGSKA (reference sequence). The CDR3 runs 13 residues. V was clipped by 5 bases and J by 5 bases; unmatched bases: 6. The chain's CDR3 is CSADGTEDNEQFF. CDR3 bases: TGCAGTGCTGACGGGACAGAAGACAATGAGCAGTTCTTC.

This clonotype was recorded a few times. The chain employs TRBV2 and TRBJ2-2; TRBD2 matches 11 bases. The J segment lost 3 bases and the V segment lost 5 bases, leaving 5 bases of the junction unmatched. There are 16 residues in the CDR3. Per the germline V gene, CDR1 is SNHLY and CDR2 is FYNNEI. The DNA of the CDR3 is TGTGCCAGCAGTCTACTAGCGGGAGCTGACACCGGGGAGCTGTTTTTT. It encodes CASSLLAGADTGELFF.

This clonotype appeared a few times. The J gene is TRBJ2-5, the V gene TRBV4-1; no definite D call. The V gene lost 1 base and the J gene lost 9 bases, with 12 bases spanning the gap. The CDR3 has 13 amino acids. Germline CDR1 and CDR2: MGHRA and YSYEKL. The CDR3 DNA sequence: TGCGCCAGCAGCCAAGGAATAACACCCGCCCAGTACTTC. As protein: CASSQGITPAQYF.

This clonotype was recorded a few times. The chain uses TRBV24-1 and TRBJ2-2; the D is unclear. CDR3 length equals 13 residues. The germline V gene encodes CDR1 KGHDR and CDR2 SFDVKD. V was cut by 0 bases and J by 7 bases, with 5 bases left in between. CDR3 amino acids: CATSDLLGGELFF. CDR3 coding DNA: TGTGCCACCAGTGATTTGCTGGGCGGGGAGCTGTTTTTT.

This clonotype has just a few counts. The rearrangement uses TRBV3-1 and TRBJ2-7, with 9 nucleotides matching TRBD2. Germline loops: CDR1 LGHDT, CDR2 YNNKEL (reference sequence). The CDR3 consists of 17 residues. The V and J ends lost 1 base and 2 bases, in that order; junction bases with no gene match: 9. In DNA form, the CDR3 reads TGTGCCAGCAGCCAAGGGCTTGCGGGACTAGCAACCTACGAGCAGTACTTC. Amino acids: CASSQGLAGLATYEQYF.

This clonotype has a handful of counts. V usage is TRBV5-1 and J usage is TRBJ2-7; 8 bases align to TRBD2. The CDR3 extends over 16 amino acids. Germline values: CDR1 SGHRS, CDR2 YFSETQ. V was pared by 0 bases and J by 1 base, with 6 bases of the junction left unmatched. This CDR3 reads CASSLGTSGLSYEQYF. In DNA form, the CDR3 reads TGCGCCAGCAGCTTGGGAACTAGCGGACTATCCTACGAGCAGTACTTC.